Following are 30 T cell receptor beta chains from one sample sequenced in a study of T cell clones after liver transplantation. Using immunoSEQ multiplex PCR, the repertoire was profiled, and TCRdb retains in-frame clones only, with some absent. The table records tens of thousands of clones, around four fifths of them present only once. The source material was CD4+ T cells from blood, sampled around 50 months after liver transplant. These receptor sequences come from a human patient who received a liver transplant. The graft donor may be the source of some T cells.

The V call is TRBV19, the J call TRBJ2-3, with 8 positions matching TRBD2. CDR1 is LNHDA and CDR2 is SQIVND in the germline V gene (reference sequence). V gave up 5 bases and J gave up 4 bases; unmatched junction bases: 8. The CDR3 is 15 residues long. CDR3 nucleotides: TGTGCCAGTAGTCAGCGGGAGTATCAAGCAGATACGCAGTATTTT. It is translated as CASSQREYQADTQYF.

V and J are TRBV7-2 and TRBJ2-7; D unresolved. CDR1 SGHTA and CDR2 FQGNSA come from the germline V gene. The CDR3 runs 13 residues. The germline V and J ends were trimmed by 3 bases and 7 bases, with 13 bases remaining between them. The CDR3 DNA is TGTGCCAGCAGCTTGCCCAGTTTGGGGGAGCAGTACTTC. Translation gives CASSLPSLGEQYF.

The chain links TRBV7-2 to TRBJ1-5; the D gene is possibly TRBD1 (6 bases). The CDR3 loop spans 13 amino acids. In germline, CDR1 is SGHTA, CDR2 FQGNSA. Trimming removed 7 bases at V and 3 bases at J, with 10 bases between. In DNA form, the CDR3 reads TGTGCCAGCACCAGGGGCACCAATCAGCCCCAGCATTTT. Protein sequence: CASTRGTNQPQHF.

The chain joins TRBV6-6 to TRBJ2-1; D is uncertain. The V and J ends lost 0 bases and 5 bases respectively, with 8 bases between them. The V gene's germline CDR1 is MNHNY and CDR2 SVGAGI (reference sequence). The CDR3 consists of 14 residues. In nucleotides, the CDR3 is TGTGCCAGCAGTTACTCGAATAGGAACAATGAGCAGTTCTTC. Amino acids: CASSYSNRNNEQFF.

The rearrangement uses TRBV2 and TRBJ2-7; D unresolved. Germline CDR1 reads SNHLY; CDR2 reads FYNNEI. V was cut by 7 bases and J by 1 base, with 14 bases left in between. CDR3 length: 14 amino acids. CDR3 DNA sequence: TGTGCCAGCAAACTTCCCCGCCAGTCCTACGAGCAGTACTTC. Translated: CASKLPRQSYEQYF.

This clone has just a few counts. This rearrangement joins TRBV6-5 to TRBJ2-1, with D tentatively TRBD1 (5 bases). V was trimmed by 5 bases and J by 9 bases, leaving 11 bases between them. Germline V gives CDR1 MNHEY, CDR2 SVGAGI. This CDR3 has 12 amino acids. CDR3 DNA sequence: TGTGCCAGCAGTCCAGGGCGAACTGAGCAGTTCTTC. Amino acids: CASSPGRTEQFF.

The V call is TRBV6-5, the J call TRBJ2-3; 10 nucleotides line up with TRBD2. Germline values: CDR1 MNHEY, CDR2 SVGAGI. With 2 bases clipped from V and 6 bases from J, the junction kept 5 bases outside the gene matches. The CDR3 consists of 15 residues. The CDR3 sequence is CASSYEASGGDTQYF. As DNA, the CDR3 is TGTGCCAGCAGTTACGAGGCTAGCGGGGGCGATACGCAGTATTTT.

The chain links TRBV7-2 to TRBJ2-1, with D unclear. The CDR3 contains 12 residues. The V and J ends lost 0 bases and 7 bases respectively, with 4 bases between them. In germline, CDR1 is SGHTA, CDR2 FQGNSA. This CDR3 reads CASSLAQNEQFF. The CDR3 DNA reads as TGTGCCAGCAGCTTAGCTCAGAATGAGCAGTTCTTC.

V gene TRBV6-1 combines with J gene TRBJ2-7; D unclear. The CDR3 consists of 15 residues. V lost 5 bases and J lost 3, with 17 bases in between. The germline gives CDR1 MNHNS, CDR2 SASEGT. DNA of the CDR3: TGTGCCAGCAGTCCCCTTTCCCTAGATTTCTACGAGCAGTACTTC. Protein sequence: CASSPLSLDFYEQYF.

The rearrangement uses TRBV7-9 and TRBJ2-3, with TRBD1 matching over 8 bases. Looked up from germline, CDR1 is SEHNR and CDR2 is FQNEAQ (reference sequence). CDR3 size: 15 residues. Trimming cost V 5 bases and J 4 bases; bases outside gene matches: 8. Here the CDR3 DNA reads TGTGCCAGCAGCCCCCTCGGACAGGGTCCAGATACGCAGTATTTT. Protein: CASSPLGQGPDTQYF.

The V gene is TRBV7-2, the J gene TRBJ1-5; D perhaps matches TRBD1 (5 bases). Germline CDR1 and CDR2: SGHTA and FQGNSA. CDR3 size: 15 residues. V gave up 3 bases and J gave up 7 bases, with 16 bases separating them. This CDR3 reads CASSFQWDGGQPQHF. CDR3 nucleotides: TGTGCCAGCAGCTTTCAGTGGGACGGGGGGCAGCCCCAGCATTTT.

This clone ranks as large. This chain uses TRBV7-2 with TRBJ2-7; 8 nucleotides match TRBD1. V shed 4 bases and J 7 bases; nucleotides not matched to a gene: 12. This CDR3 region has 15 residues. The germline V gene has CDR1 SGHTA and CDR2 FQGNSA. This chain's CDR3 is CASSSTRQGNEEQYF. CDR3 nucleotide sequence: TGTGCCAGCAGCTCCACGCGACAGGGGAACGAGGAGCAGTACTTC.

This clone was recorded only once. This rearrangement joins TRBV6-1 to TRBJ2-7, with TRBD1 matching 8 bases. Unmatched junction bases numbered 4, after V lost 7 bases and J lost 2 bases. CDR3 length: 13 amino acids. From germline, CDR1 is MNHNS and CDR2 SASEGT. The DNA of the CDR3 is TGTGCCAGCATGGGACAGGTGGCCTACGAGCAGTACTTC. Residues: CASMGQVAYEQYF.

This clone has a single count. The V call is TRBV7-9, the J call TRBJ2-3, with D unclear. Germline lookup yields CDR1 SEHNR and CDR2 FQNEAQ (reference sequence). The CDR3 covers 15 residues. V was cut by 3 bases and J by 2 bases, with 12 bases left in between. CDR3 in amino acids: CASSFLSRVTDTQYF. Here the CDR3 DNA reads TGTGCCAGCAGCTTCTTAAGCAGAGTCACAGATACGCAGTATTTT.

This sequence joins TRBV19 and TRBJ2-5, with 9 bases lining up with TRBD2. The CDR3 spans 19 residues. Germline CDR1 LNHDA, CDR2 SQIVND (reference sequence). J lost 5 bases, V lost 1 base, and 17 bases had no gene match. The CDR3 protein is CASSIVPAGGYKNAETQYF. The CDR3 region has the DNA TGTGCCAGTAGTATAGTCCCAGCGGGGGGCTACAAAAATGCGGAGACCCAGTACTTC.

This clone was observed a few times. The rearrangement joins TRBV11-2 to TRBJ2-7; no reliable D call. V was cut by 4 bases and J by 4 bases, with 5 bases left in between. The CDR3 covers 11 residues. Germline CDR1 is SGHAT and CDR2 is FQNNGV. CDR3 sequence (DNA): TGTGCCAGCAGCTCTTTATACGAGCAGTACTTC. Translated: CASSSLYEQYF. The full variable domain, with the rest looked up from reference TRBV11-2 and TRBJ2-7, is EAGVAQSPRYKIIEKRQSVAFWCNPISGHATLYWYQQILGQGPKLLIQFQNNGVVDDSQLPKDRFSAERLKGVDSTLKIQPAKLEDSAVYLCASSSLYEQYFGPGTRLTVT.

In its sample, this clone was seen a few times. The chain combines TRBV18 with TRBJ2-3, with D unclear. CDR3 length: 15 residues. V lost 4 bases, J lost 1 base, and 12 bases lay in between. CDR1 is KGHSH, CDR2 LQKENI, per germline. The CDR3 DNA reads as TGTGCCAGCTCACTCGGTCTCGATCGCACAGATACGCAGTATTTT. Protein product: CASSLGLDRTDTQYF. The full variable domain, with the rest looked up from reference TRBV18 and TRBJ2-3, is NAGVMQNPRHLVRRRGQEARLRCSPMKGHSHVYWYRQLPEEGLKFMVYLQKENIIDESGMPKERFSAEFPKEGPSILRIQQVVRGDSAAYFCASSLGLDRTDTQYFGPGTRLTVL.

V is TRBV7-2 and J is TRBJ1-5; tentative D call: TRBD1 (6 bases). CDR1 is SGHTA and CDR2 is FQGNSA in the germline V gene. Trimming left V 1 base short and J 4 bases short, with 11 bases between. This CDR3 has 15 residues. The CDR3 loop is CASSLDGGENQPQHF. As DNA, the CDR3 is TGTGCCAGCAGCTTAGACGGGGGCGAAAATCAGCCCCAGCATTTT.

This clone was seen a handful of times. The chain uses TRBV27 and TRBJ1-1; D remains unclear. The CDR3 spans 14 residues. Trimming took off 5 bases at V and 1 base at J, with 11 bases between the two ends. In germline, CDR1 is MNHEY, CDR2 SMNVEV (reference sequence). In DNA, the CDR3 is TGTGCCAGCAGTCCCAGGCCAGCGAACACTGAAGCTTTCTTT. Residues: CASSPRPANTEAFF.

Here the CDR3 DNA reads TGTGCCACCAGCGGCGGGAGCTATGGCTACACCTTC. Translated: CATSGGSYGYTF. The rearrangement uses TRBV15 and TRBJ1-2; D gene ambiguous. This CDR3 has 12 residues. With 5 bases removed from V and 4 bases from J, the gap between germline ends came to 8 bases. Germline CDR1 LNHNV, CDR2 YYDKDF (reference sequence).

This clone was counted between two and nine times. The chain uses TRBV19 and TRBJ2-6, with D perhaps TRBD2 (6 bases). Germline CDR1 is LNHDA and CDR2 is SQIVND (reference sequence). The V end lost 5 bases, the J end lost 0 bases, and 8 bases lay between the germline ends. The CDR3 spans 15 residues. The CDR3 nucleotides read TGTGCCAGTAGTGGCGGGAACTCTGGGGCCAACGTCCTGACTTTC. Protein: CASSGGNSGANVLTF.

This clone was observed a few times. This chain links TRBV6-4 with TRBJ1-1; no reliable D call. This CDR3 has 13 residues. Germline CDR1 is MRHNA and CDR2 is SNTAGT. V was clipped by 0 bases and J by 7 bases, with 9 bases between them. CDR3 sequence (DNA): TGTGCCAGCAGTGACTCTACCGTAAGTGAAGCTTTCTTT. Encoded protein: CASSDSTVSEAFF.

This clone appeared a few times. CDR3 in DNA: TGTGCCAGCAGCTTAGACAGCTACGAGCAGTACTTC. Translating it yields CASSLDSYEQYF. The chain couples TRBV6-5 to TRBJ2-7; possible D gene TRBD1, 5 bases. Trimming pared 6 bases from V and 3 bases from J, leaving 9 bases between. The CDR3 loop spans 12 amino acids. Germline V gives CDR1 MNHEY, CDR2 SVGAGI.

V and J are TRBV14 and TRBJ1-2; 7 bases are shared with TRBD1. The CDR3 has 12 residues. Germline V gives CDR1 SGHDN, CDR2 FVKESK. The V segment lost 5 bases and the J segment 7 bases; nucleotides outside the gene matches: 4. CDR3 sequence: CASSYRQGGYTF. The DNA of the CDR3 is TGTGCCAGCAGCTACCGACAGGGTGGCTACACCTTC. The full variable domain, with the rest looked up from reference TRBV14 and TRBJ1-2, is EAGVTQFPSHSVIEKGQTVTLRCDPISGHDNLYWYRRVMGKEIKFLLHFVKESKQDESGMPNNRFLAERTGGTYSTLKVQPAELEDSGVYFCASSYRQGGYTFGSGTRLTVV.

The chain recombines TRBV5-1 with TRBJ2-3; weak D call: TRBD2 (5 bases). V shed 4 bases and J shed 2 bases, with 14 bases lying between them. Per germline, CDR1 SGHRS and CDR2 YFSETQ. This CDR3 is built from 15 residues. In DNA, the CDR3 is TGCGCCAGCAGCGGGAGTACAATAGACACAGATACGCAGTATTTT. The encoded protein is CASSGSTIDTDTQYF.

The chain recombines TRBV7-9 with TRBJ2-3; 9 bases fit TRBD2. This CDR3 contains 16 residues. Germline CDR1 reads SEHNR; CDR2 reads FQNEAQ (reference sequence). J gave up 8 bases and V 3 bases, and 12 bases lay outside the gene matches. CDR3 loop: CASSFYSGGVPGTQYF. CDR3 sequence (DNA): TGTGCCAGCAGCTTCTATAGCGGGGGTGTCCCGGGTACGCAGTATTTT.

This chain links TRBV25-1 with TRBJ2-1, with D perhaps being TRBD1 or TRBD2 (5 bases each). There are 15 residues in the CDR3. Looked up from germline, CDR1 is MGHDK and CDR2 is SYGVNS. Deletions cut 6 bases from V and 2 bases from J, with 14 bases between. This CDR3 reads CASRGVGGPYNEQFF. In nucleotides, the CDR3 is TGTGCCAGCAGGGGGGTTGGGGGTCCCTACAATGAGCAGTTCTTC.

This chain connects TRBV7-2 to TRBJ2-2; D is unresolved. CDR3 length: 12 amino acids. Trimming removed 3 bases from V and 3 bases from J, with 2 bases in between. Germline CDR1 is SGHTA and CDR2 is FQGNSA. This CDR3 reads CASSLDTGELFF. In nucleotides, the CDR3 is TGTGCCAGCAGCTTGGACACCGGGGAGCTGTTTTTT.

V and J are TRBV5-8 and TRBJ2-1, with 8 positions matching TRBD2. Germline loops: CDR1 SGHTS, CDR2 YDEGEE. The CDR3 spans 15 residues. V was clipped by 5 bases and J by 1 base; unmatched bases: 5. The CDR3 here is CASRSGLGSYNEQFF. CDR3 in DNA: TGTGCCAGCAGGTCGGGACTAGGTTCCTACAATGAGCAGTTCTTC.

The gene calls are TRBV5-1 and TRBJ2-5, with 9 bases fitting TRBD1. The CDR3 totals 15 residues. The germline V gene has CDR1 SGHRS and CDR2 YFSETQ. The ends lost 3 bases at V and 2 bases at J; junction bases unmatched: 5. The CDR3 nucleotides are TGCGCCAGCAGCTCCCAGACAGGGGGACAAGAGACCCAGTACTTC. It codes for CASSSQTGGQETQYF.